This T cell receptor beta chain originates from a study of T cells in women clearing cervical HPV infection. Turning to the study itself: Case blood was drawn a median roughly 150 days after lesion detection. HLA type could not be excluded as a confounder.

Notes on the study in general: CIN3+ cases had significantly higher TCR repertoire richness than controls, but evenness did not differ.

Dot-blot hybridization genotyped cervical HPV amplified with MY09/MY11 PCR. This table comes from immunoSEQ multiplex PCR, and its TCRdb copy is limited to in-frame clones, with some not included. Reported are about 26,000 clones; the ten largest clones contain 11%. V lost 4 bases, J lost 2 bases, and 7 bases stayed unmatched. The germline V gene has CDR1 MNHNS and CDR2 SASEGT. The CDR3 consists of 16 residues. With regard to this clone: Its matching antigen is unknown. The CDR3 end is not reached by the read, which stops 3 residues before it; the germline J gene fills it in.

Input material: blood buffy coat. This chain uses TRBV6-1 with TRBJ2-2; 7 nucleotides agree with TRBD1. The origin of this receptor is a woman aged 18 to 75 with a cervical HPV16 infection that either progressed to CIN3+ or cleared (not recorded which). The CDR3 sequence: CASSGKGQLNTGELFF. The sequenced part of the CDR3 DNA is TGTGCCAGCAGTGGAAAGGGACAGCTCAACACCGGGGAG.